These 10 T cell receptor beta chains came from one sample sequenced in a study of graft-versus-host responses after intestinal transplantation. TCRdb's table, derived via immunoSEQ multiplex PCR, lists solely in-frame clones and lacks some. The sample holds 17,000 or so clones; around 86% are singletons and the top ten take less than 65%. This material consisted of bone marrow, taken approximately 120 days after transplant. These receptors were taken from a human patient who received an intestinal transplant, so some T cells may come from the graft donor.

V and J are TRBV28 and TRBJ2-7; 10 bases agree with TRBD1. V was clipped by 6 bases and J by 10 bases; unmatched bases: 12. From germline, CDR1 is MDHEN and CDR2 SYDVKM. This CDR3 contains 14 residues. CDR3: CASRPRDRGPRQYF. CDR3 in DNA: TGTGCCAGCAGACCCCGGGACAGGGGCCCTCGTCAGTACTTC.

This clone has a single count. The chain uses TRBV29-1 and TRBJ2-2, with D hard to call. Per the germline V gene, CDR1 is SQVTM and CDR2 is ANQGSEA. CDR3 length: 12 amino acids. V was trimmed by 6 bases and J by 6 bases, leaving 11 bases between them. This CDR3 is CSVYTVAGELFF. The CDR3 DNA is TGCAGCGTCTATACCGTGGCCGGGGAGCTGTTTTTT.

This rearrangement joins TRBV6-1 to TRBJ2-7; 7 bases align to TRBD1. The CDR3 consists of 17 residues. The trim removed 0 bases at V and 1 base at J, leaving 9 bases unmatched. Germline assignment: CDR1 MNHNS and CDR2 SASEGT. The CDR3 sequence is CASSEALNRGESYEQYF. In DNA, the CDR3 is TGTGCCAGCAGTGAAGCGTTGAACAGGGGAGAGTCCTACGAGCAGTACTTC.

This chain uses TRBV28 with TRBJ1-5; 8 bases fit TRBD1. The CDR3 loop spans 14 amino acids. J was trimmed by 3 bases and V by 11 bases; bases with no gene match: 9. Germline V gene sequence: CDR1 MDHEN, CDR2 SYDVKM. The chain's CDR3 is CASTGGGFNQPQHF. The CDR3 DNA is TGTGCCTCCACAGGGGGGGGGTTCAATCAGCCCCAGCATTTT. Full variable domain (rest looked up from reference TRBV28 and TRBJ1-5): DVKVTQSSRYLVKRTGEKVFLECVQDMDHENMFWYRQDPGLGLRLIYFSYDVKMKEKGDIPEGYSVSREKKERFSLILESASTNQTSMYLCASTGGGFNQPQHFGDGTRLSIL.

J is TRBJ2-2 and V is TRBV23-1, with 9 bases matching TRBD1. TRBV23-1 is an open reading frame, and its role is uncertain. The J segment lost 4 bases and the V segment lost 0 bases, leaving 12 bases of the junction unmatched. The CDR3 runs to 19 residues. The CDR3 DNA follows: TGCGCCAGCAGTCAATCTAGGAAGGCCGGGACAGGGATCACCGGGGAGCTGTTTTTT. Protein: CASSQSRKAGTGITGELFF.

The V and J genes are TRBV28 and TRBJ2-7; 10 nucleotides align to TRBD1. There are 18 residues in the CDR3. Looked up from germline, CDR1 is MDHEN and CDR2 is SYDVKM. V was clipped by 3 bases and J by 2 bases; unmatched bases: 13. CDR3 in DNA: TGTGCCAGCAGTTTTTCCCTGGGACAGGGGATTTTCACCTACGAGCAGTACTTC. Its translation: CASSFSLGQGIFTYEQYF.

This clone has a handful of counts. The J gene is TRBJ1-1, the V gene TRBV6-5; D is undetermined. V gave up 0 bases and J gave up 1 base, with 9 bases separating them. CDR1 is MNHEY, CDR2 SVGAGI, per germline. The CDR3 runs 15 residues. The CDR3 loop is CASSYSGVTNTEAFF. In nucleotides, the CDR3 is TGTGCCAGCAGTTACTCTGGGGTTACGAACACTGAAGCTTTCTTT.

The sample holds a few counts of this clone. The chain recombines TRBV10-1 with TRBJ2-3, with D possibly matching TRBD2 (7 bases). The CDR3 has 13 residues. V dropped 9 bases and J dropped 6 bases, with 16 bases sitting between them. The germline V gene encodes CDR1 WNHNN and CDR2 SYGVQD (reference sequence). CDR3 sequence (DNA): TGCGCCAGTGGGGGGGCCCCGGGGGATACGCAGTATTTT. It encodes CASGGAPGDTQYF.

The chain links TRBV9 to TRBJ1-2; D gene uncertain. The CDR3 sequence is 15 residues long. V gave up 1 base and J gave up 7 bases, with 17 bases separating them. The germline V gene encodes CDR1 SGDLS and CDR2 YYNGEE. The CDR3, as DNA: TGTGCCAGCAGCGTAAACCACTATACAGTTGGTGGCTACACCTTC. It specifies CASSVNHYTVGGYTF.

The chain has TRBV14 and TRBJ1-2; no clear D gene. CDR1 is SGHDN and CDR2 is FVKESK in the germline V gene. This CDR3 has 13 amino acids. V was pared by 0 bases and J by 1 base, with 3 bases between. The CDR3 is CASSQDRNYGYTF. CDR3 in DNA: TGTGCCAGCAGCCAAGACCGTAACTATGGCTACACCTTC.